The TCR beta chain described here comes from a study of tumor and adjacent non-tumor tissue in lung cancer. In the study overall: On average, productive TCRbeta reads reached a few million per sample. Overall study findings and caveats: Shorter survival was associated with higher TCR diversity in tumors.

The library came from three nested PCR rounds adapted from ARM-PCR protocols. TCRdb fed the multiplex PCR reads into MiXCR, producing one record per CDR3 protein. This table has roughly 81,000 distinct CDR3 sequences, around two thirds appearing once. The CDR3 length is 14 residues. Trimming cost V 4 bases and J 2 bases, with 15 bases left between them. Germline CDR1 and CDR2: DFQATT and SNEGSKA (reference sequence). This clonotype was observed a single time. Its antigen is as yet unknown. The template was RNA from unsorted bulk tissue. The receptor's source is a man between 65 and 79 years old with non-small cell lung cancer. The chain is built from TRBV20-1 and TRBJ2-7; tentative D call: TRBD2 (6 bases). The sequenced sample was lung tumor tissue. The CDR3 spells CSANRGCMAYEQYF. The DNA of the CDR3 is TGCAGTGCTAACCGGGGGTGCATGGCCTACGAGCAGTACTTC.